Listed below are T cell receptor beta chains from one sample, sequenced in a study of blood T cell repertoires in COVID-19. Sequencing was performed with immunoSEQ multiplex PCR; in TCRdb, only in-frame clones are kept and a portion is missing. The sample has around 140,000 clones, less than 90% seen once; the top ten hold about 1.5%. The sequencing sample was made of peripheral blood. The receptors were sampled from a man between 60 and 70 years old with acute or convalescent COVID-19. The CDR3 runs from the conserved cysteine through the conserved F or W. The order of the fields is V gene, J gene, CDR3 length, clone size, D gene, CDR3 protein, CDR3 DNA. A D gene is named only where the DNA matches it firmly. Clone size is stated in some rows and not others, as once, few, many or a class when expanded.

v_call: TRBV4-2
j_call: TRBJ1-4
cdr3_length: 16
clone_size: -
d_call: TRBD1
cdr3_aa: CASSQVSGQSNEKLFF
cdr3_nt: TGTGCCAGCAGCCAAGTCTCGGGACAGTCTAATGAAAAACTGTTTTTT

v_call: TRBV5-6
j_call: TRBJ2-2
cdr3_length: 17
clone_size: once
d_call: TRBD2
cdr3_aa: CASSFRAGAGNTGELFF
cdr3_nt: TGTGCCAGCAGCTTCCGAGCGGGAGCTGGGAACACCGGGGAGCTGTTTTTT

v_call: TRBV7-2
j_call: TRBJ2-1
cdr3_length: 15
clone_size: -
d_call: TRBD2
cdr3_aa: CASSSGLAGVDEQFF
cdr3_nt: TGTGCCAGCAGCTCGGGACTAGCGGGAGTAGATGAGCAGTTCTTC

v_call: TRBV11-2
j_call: TRBJ2-7
cdr3_length: 15
clone_size: many
d_call: TRBD2
cdr3_aa: CASSPQGLAGNEQYF
cdr3_nt: TGTGCCAGCAGCCCTCAGGGACTAGCGGGAAACGAGCAGTACTTC

v_call: TRBV24-1
j_call: TRBJ2-2
cdr3_length: 16
clone_size: -
d_call: -
cdr3_aa: CATSDPGQYLGGELFF
cdr3_nt: TGTGCCACCAGTGATCCCGGACAGTATTTAGGCGGGGAGCTGTTTTTT

v_call: TRBV15
j_call: TRBJ2-7
cdr3_length: 17
clone_size: once
d_call: TRBD2
cdr3_aa: CATSRDATSGRSYEQYF
cdr3_nt: TGTGCCACCAGCAGAGATGCTACTAGCGGGAGATCCTACGAGCAGTACTTC

v_call: TRBV30
j_call: TRBJ1-3
cdr3_length: 12
clone_size: -
d_call: -
cdr3_aa: CAWSGLGNTIYF
cdr3_nt: TGTGCCTGGAGTGGACTTGGAAACACCATATATTTT

v_call: TRBV5-1
j_call: TRBJ2-3
cdr3_length: 14
clone_size: -
d_call: -
cdr3_aa: CASSRGSSTDTQYF
cdr3_nt: TGCGCCAGCAGCCGCGGGTCTAGCACAGATACGCAGTATTTT

v_call: TRBV6-1
j_call: TRBJ2-6
cdr3_length: 13
clone_size: -
d_call: TRBD1
cdr3_aa: CASSDWDSNVLTF
cdr3_nt: TGTGCCAGCAGTGATTGGGACAGTAACGTCCTGACTTTC

v_call: TRBV3-1/TRBV3-2
j_call: TRBJ1-5
cdr3_length: 15
clone_size: few
d_call: TRBD1
cdr3_aa: CASSQGGTGVGAQHF
cdr3_nt: TGTGCCAGCAGCCAAGGCGGGACAGGGGTCGGGGCCCAGCATTTT

v_call: TRBV7-6
j_call: TRBJ1-1
cdr3_length: 15
clone_size: -
d_call: TRBD1
cdr3_aa: CASSLGTGSNTEAFF
cdr3_nt: TGTGCCAGCAGCTTAGGGACAGGCTCGAACACTGAAGCTTTCTTT

v_call: TRBV7-3
j_call: TRBJ2-1
cdr3_length: 13
clone_size: -
d_call: -
cdr3_aa: CASSLTLGGEQFF
cdr3_nt: TGTGCCAGCAGCTTAACGCTAGGGGGTGAGCAGTTCTTC

v_call: TRBV9
j_call: TRBJ2-2
cdr3_length: 14
clone_size: -
d_call: TRBD1
cdr3_aa: CASSPRTGLGELFF
cdr3_nt: TGTGCCAGCAGCCCACGGACAGGCCTTGGGGAGCTGTTTTTT

v_call: TRBV27
j_call: TRBJ2-4
cdr3_length: 17
clone_size: -
d_call: TRBD2
cdr3_aa: CASREYHSGGAKNIQYF
cdr3_nt: TGTGCCAGCAGGGAATATCATAGCGGGGGGGCAAAAAACATTCAGTACTTC

v_call: TRBV5-4
j_call: TRBJ2-1
cdr3_length: 16
clone_size: -
d_call: TRBD2
cdr3_aa: CASSFAVGRAYNEQFF
cdr3_nt: TGTGCCAGCAGCTTTGCGGTCGGGAGGGCCTACAATGAGCAGTTCTTC

v_call: TRBV24-1
j_call: TRBJ2-1
cdr3_length: 16
clone_size: -
d_call: -
cdr3_aa: CATSDRTILSYNEQFF
cdr3_nt: TGTGCCACCAGTGATCGGACTATCCTTTCCTACAATGAGCAGTTCTTC

v_call: TRBV6-5
j_call: TRBJ2-5
cdr3_length: 14
clone_size: -
d_call: TRBD1
cdr3_aa: CASSGRTGAETQYF
cdr3_nt: TGTGCCAGCAGCGGGAGGACAGGGGCTGAGACCCAGTACTTC

v_call: TRBV3-1/TRBV3-2
j_call: TRBJ2-1
cdr3_length: 16
clone_size: -
d_call: -
cdr3_aa: CASTPNLADPYNEQFF
cdr3_nt: TGTGCCAGCACCCCGAACTTAGCTGACCCCTACAATGAGCAGTTCTTC

v_call: TRBV29-1
j_call: TRBJ1-1
cdr3_length: 13
clone_size: -
d_call: -
cdr3_aa: CSCANGGWTEAFF
cdr3_nt: TGCAGCTGCGCGAACGGGGGTTGGACTGAAGCTTTCTTT

v_call: TRBV5-1
j_call: TRBJ1-5
cdr3_length: 16
clone_size: -
d_call: -
cdr3_aa: CASSLGAGSGNQPQHF
cdr3_nt: TGCGCCAGCAGCTTGGGAGCGGGTTCCGGGAATCAGCCCCAGCATTTT

v_call: TRBV28
j_call: TRBJ2-2
cdr3_length: 15
clone_size: -
d_call: -
cdr3_aa: CASSLTGPNTGELFF
cdr3_nt: TGTGCCAGCAGTTTAACAGGCCCGAACACCGGGGAGCTGTTTTTT

v_call: TRBV13
j_call: TRBJ2-7
cdr3_length: 13
clone_size: few
d_call: TRBD1
cdr3_aa: CASTRDRAYEQYF
cdr3_nt: TGTGCCAGCACACGGGACAGGGCCTACGAGCAGTACTTC

v_call: TRBV5-1
j_call: TRBJ1-5
cdr3_length: 11
clone_size: -
d_call: -
cdr3_aa: CASSFLQPQHF
cdr3_nt: TGCGCCAGCAGCTTCTTGCAGCCCCAGCATTTT

v_call: TRBV4-1
j_call: TRBJ2-3
cdr3_length: 15
clone_size: -
d_call: TRBD2
cdr3_aa: CASSPPLAGTDTQYF
cdr3_nt: TGCGCCAGCAGCCCCCCTCTAGCGGGAACAGATACGCAGTATTTT

v_call: TRBV7-6
j_call: TRBJ2-3
cdr3_length: 16
clone_size: -
d_call: TRBD2
cdr3_aa: CASSTGTSGIPDTQYF
cdr3_nt: TGTGCCAGCAGCACCGGGACTAGCGGGATACCAGATACGCAGTATTTT

v_call: TRBV19
j_call: TRBJ2-2
cdr3_length: 16
clone_size: -
d_call: TRBD2
cdr3_aa: CASGPEIAGPTGELFF
cdr3_nt: TGTGCCAGTGGCCCCGAGATAGCGGGACCTACCGGGGAGCTGTTTTTT